The 25 T cell receptor beta chains in this list originate from one sample, sequenced in a study of OX40 agonist ivuxolimab in advanced cancers. Profiling relied on immunoSEQ multiplex PCR, and the TCRdb table lists in-frame clones only, not all of them. The table records about 53,000 clones, 75% to 90% of them present only once. Sequenced here: CD4+ or CD8+ T cells sorted from blood, sampled in a trial of the OX40 agonist ivuxolimab. These receptors originate from an adult with an advanced solid tumor such as melanoma, head and neck, liver or kidney cancer.

The chain links TRBV7-2 to TRBJ2-1; D not resolved. V was shortened by 5 bases and J by 0 bases, with 11 bases between the two germline ends. The germline gives CDR1 SGHTA, CDR2 FQGNSA. The CDR3 is made up of 15 amino acids. The CDR3 region is CASSIDRSSYNEQFF. CDR3 coding DNA: TGTGCCAGCAGCATTGACCGGAGCTCCTACAATGAGCAGTTCTTC.

The CDR3 DNA is TGTGCCAGCACTTCCGCCGGGACTCGGCTTAAGGAGCAGTTCTTC. Translating gives CASTSAGTRLKEQFF. The chain has TRBV7-2 and TRBJ2-1; D might be TRBD2 (6 bases). The CDR3 consists of 15 residues. The V gene's germline CDR1 is SGHTA and CDR2 FQGNSA. V dropped 7 bases and J dropped 10 bases, with 23 bases sitting between them.

The V gene is TRBV5-6, the J gene TRBJ2-7; 9 bases match TRBD2. After removal of 0 bases from V and 2 bases from J, the junction contained 3 bases not matched to a gene. Looked up from germline, CDR1 is SGHDT and CDR2 is YYEEEE. The CDR3 spans 15 residues. CDR3 sequence reads: CASSLGLAVPYEQYF. The CDR3 DNA reads TGTGCCAGCAGCTTGGGACTAGCGGTACCCTACGAGCAGTACTTC.

The genes are TRBV7-3 and TRBJ2-5; TRBD1 is a possible D gene (6 bases). Per germline, CDR1 SGHTA and CDR2 FQGTGA. The CDR3 loop spans 15 amino acids. V shed 5 bases and J shed 5 bases, with 18 bases lying between them. The CDR3 loop is CASSPTGLARETQYF. CDR3 DNA sequence: TGTGCCAGCAGCCCAACAGGGTTGGCCAGGGAGACCCAGTACTTC.

The chain carries TRBV28 and TRBJ1-2; no definite D call. V lost 1 base, J lost 4 bases, and 10 bases lay in between. The CDR3 contains 14 residues. Looked up from germline, CDR1 is MDHEN and CDR2 is SYDVKM. CDR3 residues: CASSLFSESYGYTF. In DNA form, the CDR3 reads TGTGCCAGCAGTTTATTTTCAGAAAGCTATGGCTACACCTTC.

The chain couples TRBV28 to TRBJ1-5; the D gene is possibly TRBD1 (5 bases). CDR3 length equals 13 residues. Trimming took 7 bases from V and 7 from J, leaving 14 bases between them. Germline values: CDR1 MDHEN, CDR2 SYDVKM. This CDR3 reads CASNRDGGQPQHF. Here the CDR3 DNA reads TGTGCCAGCAACCGGGACGGAGGACAGCCCCAGCATTTT.

This clone was found a few times. The chain uses TRBV4-1 and TRBJ1-5; D uncertain. Germline assignment: CDR1 MGHRA and CDR2 YSYEKL. The CDR3 loop spans 13 amino acids. Trimming cost V 0 bases and J 7 bases, with 7 bases left between them. In nucleotides, the CDR3 is TGCGCCAGCAGCCAAGATCGGAACCAGCCCCAGCATTTT. This gives the protein CASSQDRNQPQHF.

V usage is TRBV27 and J usage is TRBJ1-2; D might be TRBD1 (6 bases). This CDR3 spans 13 amino acids. Trimming pared 1 base from V and 7 bases from J, leaving 10 bases between. The germline V gene encodes CDR1 MNHEY and CDR2 SMNVEV (reference sequence). The CDR3 coding sequence is TGTGCCAGCAGTTTATTTGGGGGCGGTGGCTACACCTTC. As protein: CASSLFGGGGYTF.

J is TRBJ2-3 and V is TRBV6-1; TRBD2 might be the D (5 bases). V was clipped by 4 bases and J by 4 bases, with 18 bases between them. CDR3 length: 16 residues. Germline CDR1 and CDR2: MNHNS and SASEGT. The CDR3 coding sequence is TGTGCCAGCAGTGCAATGGCGGGTTCTGCGGCAGATACGCAGTATTTT. This encodes CASSAMAGSAADTQYF.

This clone showed up just once. The conserved closing phenylalanine or tryptophan is absent in this CDR3, likely reflecting a read error. The chain links TRBV6-1 to TRBJ1-1, with D perhaps TRBD1 (6 bases). Trimming removed 8 bases at V and 1 base at J, with 11 bases between. The CDR3 loop spans 13 amino acids. Germline V CDR1 and CDR2: MNHNS, SASEGT. The chain's CDR3 is CASAQTGNTEAFL. The CDR3, as DNA: TGTGCCAGCGCCCAGACAGGGAACACTGAAGCTTTCCTT.

The chain links TRBV2 to TRBJ1-1; 8 nucleotides align to TRBD1. The CDR3 has 14 amino acids. Unmatched junction bases numbered 7, after V lost 6 bases and J lost 4 bases. The germline gives CDR1 SNHLY, CDR2 FYNNEI. As DNA, the CDR3 is TGTGCCAGCAGCCCCGACAGGGGCGGCACTGAAGCTTTCTTT. Protein product: CASSPDRGGTEAFF.

This chain joins TRBV6-5 and TRBJ1-3; a weak D match, TRBD1 (5 bases). The germline gives CDR1 MNHEY, CDR2 SVGAGI. This CDR3 region has 16 residues. The V end lost 0 bases, the J end lost 0 bases, and 9 bases lay between the germline ends. The DNA for the CDR3 is TGTGCCAGCAGTTACTCGGGGGAGCTCTCTGGAAACACCATATATTTT. This codes for CASSYSGELSGNTIYF.

The chain employs TRBV7-2 and TRBJ2-3, with D tentatively TRBD2 (6 bases). V shed 4 bases and J shed 12 bases, with 23 bases lying between them. The length of the CDR3 is 15 residues. Germline values: CDR1 SGHTA, CDR2 FQGNSA. As DNA, the CDR3 is TGTGCCAGCAGCTCACCGGGACTCGCCCTAGACCGCCAGTATTTT. Translation: CASSSPGLALDRQYF.

The chain recombines TRBV10-3 with TRBJ2-7, with TRBD2 matching over 7 bases. The germline V gene has CDR1 ENHRY and CDR2 SYGVKD. V shed 8 bases, J shed 9 bases, and the junction held 10 bases outside the gene matches. The CDR3 length is 12 residues. CDR3: CAIAPGGFVQYF. CDR3 DNA sequence: TGTGCCATCGCCCCGGGGGGTTTCGTGCAGTACTTC.

The chain links TRBV10-3 to TRBJ1-2; 7 nucleotides align to TRBD1. This CDR3 has 14 amino acids. CDR1 ENHRY and CDR2 SYGVKD come from the germline V gene. The J segment lost 8 bases and the V segment lost 2 bases, leaving 8 bases of the junction unmatched. The CDR3 sequence is CAISERGGLDGYTF. Written as DNA, the CDR3 is TGTGCCATCAGTGAGAGAGGGGGCCTTGACGGCTACACCTTC.

The rearrangement uses TRBV5-1 and TRBJ2-2, with D possibly TRBD1 on 6 matching bases. This CDR3 spans 15 amino acids. Trimming pared 7 bases from V and 7 bases from J, leaving 20 bases between. Germline assignment: CDR1 SGHRS and CDR2 YFSETQ. CDR3 region: CASGEGAGAIGELFF. The CDR3, as DNA: TGCGCCAGCGGCGAGGGAGCAGGGGCGATCGGGGAGCTGTTTTTT. Complete variable domain (other parts from reference TRBV5-1 and TRBJ2-2): KAGVTQTPRYLIKTRGQQVTLSCSPISGHRSVSWYQQTPGQGLQFLFEYFSETQRNKGNFPGRFSGRQFSNSRSEMNVSTLELGDSALYLCASGEGAGAIGELFFGEGSRLTVL.

This clone was observed a few times. The chain is built from TRBV7-9 and TRBJ2-1; D possibly corresponds to TRBD1 (6 bases). Germline values: CDR1 SEHNR, CDR2 FQNEAQ (reference sequence). V was pared by 5 bases and J by 8 bases, with 16 bases between. The CDR3 runs to 14 residues. The CDR3 DNA follows: TGTGCCAGCAGCCCACAGGGATTCGGGGATGAGCAGTTCTTC. Protein: CASSPQGFGDEQFF. The variable domain in full, completed from reference TRBV7-9 and TRBJ2-1, reads DTGVSQNPRHKITKRGQNVTFRCDPISEHNRLYWYRQTLGQGPEFLTYFQNEAQLEKSRLLSDRFSAERPKGSFSTLEIQRTEQGDSAMYLCASSPQGFGDEQFFGPGTRLTVL.

The V call is TRBV7-9, the J call TRBJ2-6, with 9 bases fitting TRBD1. V was clipped by 5 bases and J by 3 bases; unmatched bases: 11. Per germline, CDR1 SEHNR and CDR2 FQNEAQ (reference sequence). CDR3 length equals 18 residues. In DNA, the CDR3 is TGTGCCAGCAGCCCACAACCGGGACAGGGTCTTGGGGCCAACGTCCTGACTTTC. Translating gives CASSPQPGQGLGANVLTF.

This clone was recorded only once. The chain couples TRBV28 to TRBJ2-1; possibly TRBD2 for D (6 bases). The V end lost 6 bases, the J end lost 3 bases, and 15 bases lay between the germline ends. Germline V gene sequence: CDR1 MDHEN, CDR2 SYDVKM. The CDR3 runs 15 residues. The CDR3, as DNA: TGTGCCAGCAGCAAGGGGACTCCCATCTACAATGAGCAGTTCTTC. It translates to CASSKGTPIYNEQFF.

The rearrangement uses TRBV30 and TRBJ2-5; 8 nucleotides line up with TRBD1. With 5 bases clipped from V and 4 bases from J, the junction kept 6 bases outside the gene matches. The CDR3 runs to 13 residues. Germline CDR1 is GTSNPN and CDR2 is SVGIG (reference sequence). Here the CDR3 reads CAWSQGDVETQYF. CDR3 DNA: TGTGCCTGGTCACAGGGGGATGTAGAGACCCAGTACTTC.

This chain joins TRBV5-1 and TRBJ2-2; D is perhaps TRBD2 (6 bases). Germline V gives CDR1 SGHRS, CDR2 YFSETQ. This CDR3 has 16 residues. With 0 bases removed from V and 4 bases from J, the gap between germline ends came to 13 bases. The CDR3 here is CASSLDPGRSTGELFF. The CDR3 bases are TGCGCCAGCAGCTTGGACCCAGGGAGGTCCACCGGGGAGCTGTTTTTT. The complete variable domain, with remaining parts taken from reference TRBV5-1 and TRBJ2-2, reads KAGVTQTPRYLIKTRGQQVTLSCSPISGHRSVSWYQQTPGQGLQFLFEYFSETQRNKGNFPGRFSGRQFSNSRSEMNVSTLELGDSALYLCASSLDPGRSTGELFFGEGSRLTVL.

This sequence joins TRBV5-4 and TRBJ1-1; D may be TRBD1 (6 bases). Trimming took 0 bases from V and 3 from J, leaving 9 bases between them. CDR1 and CDR2 (germline): SGHNT, YYREEE (reference sequence). The CDR3 runs to 14 residues. The CDR3 nucleotides read TGTGCCAGCAGCTTGGGGGGGCGCGACACTGAAGCTTTCTTT. Residues: CASSLGGRDTEAFF.

This rearrangement joins TRBV29-1 to TRBJ1-5; D not resolved. Per the germline V gene, CDR1 is SQVTM and CDR2 is ANQGSEA. This CDR3 spans 12 amino acids. V lost 6 bases to trimming and J lost 3 bases, with 9 bases between them. CDR3 nucleotide sequence: TGCAGCGTGGGGAGCTACAATCAGCCCCAGCATTTT. This encodes CSVGSYNQPQHF.

V gene TRBV10-3 combines with J gene TRBJ2-7; TRBD1 agrees at 8 bases. J was trimmed by 3 bases and V by 6 bases; bases with no gene match: 4. CDR1 is ENHRY, CDR2 SYGVKD, per germline. The CDR3 has 13 amino acids. CDR3 sequence: CAIRDRASYEQYF. Written as DNA, the CDR3 is TGTGCCATCAGGGACAGGGCGAGCTACGAGCAGTACTTC.

V usage is TRBV7-2 and J usage is TRBJ2-7; 7 bases line up with TRBD2. This CDR3 region has 16 residues. V lost 4 bases and J lost 3; bases outside the gene matches: 12. Germline V gene sequence: CDR1 SGHTA, CDR2 FQGNSA. The CDR3 DNA reads as TGTGCCAGCAGCTCCGGGAGACTAGCAATCTTCTACGAGCAGTACTTC. It encodes CASSSGRLAIFYEQYF.